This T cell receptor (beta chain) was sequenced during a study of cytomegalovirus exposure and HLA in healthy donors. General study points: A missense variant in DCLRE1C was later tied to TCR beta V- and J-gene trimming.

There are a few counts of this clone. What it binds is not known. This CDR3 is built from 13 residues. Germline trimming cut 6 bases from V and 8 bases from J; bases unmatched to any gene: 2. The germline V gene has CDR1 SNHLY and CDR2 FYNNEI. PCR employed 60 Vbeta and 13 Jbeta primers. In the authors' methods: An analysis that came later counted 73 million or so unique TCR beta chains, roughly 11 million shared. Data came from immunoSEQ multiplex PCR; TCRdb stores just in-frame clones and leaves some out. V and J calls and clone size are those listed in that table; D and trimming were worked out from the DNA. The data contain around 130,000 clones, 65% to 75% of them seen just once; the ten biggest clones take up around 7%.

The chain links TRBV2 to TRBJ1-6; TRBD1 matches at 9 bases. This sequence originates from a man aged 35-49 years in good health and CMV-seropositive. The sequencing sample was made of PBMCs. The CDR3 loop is CASRGQGDSPLHF. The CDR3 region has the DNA TGTGCCAGCAGGGGACAGGGCGATTCACCCCTCCACTTT.